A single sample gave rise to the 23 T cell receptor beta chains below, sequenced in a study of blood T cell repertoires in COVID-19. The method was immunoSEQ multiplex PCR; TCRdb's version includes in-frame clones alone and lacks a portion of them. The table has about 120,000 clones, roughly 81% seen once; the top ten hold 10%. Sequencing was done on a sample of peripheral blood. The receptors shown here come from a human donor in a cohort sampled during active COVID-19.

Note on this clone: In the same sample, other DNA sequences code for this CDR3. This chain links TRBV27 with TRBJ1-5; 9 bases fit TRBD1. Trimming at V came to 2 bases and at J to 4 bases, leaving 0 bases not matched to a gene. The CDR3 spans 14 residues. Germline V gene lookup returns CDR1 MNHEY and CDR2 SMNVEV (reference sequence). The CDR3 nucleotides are TGTGCCAGCAGTTTAGGGACAGGGAATCAGCCCCAGCATTTT. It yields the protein CASSLGTGNQPQHF.

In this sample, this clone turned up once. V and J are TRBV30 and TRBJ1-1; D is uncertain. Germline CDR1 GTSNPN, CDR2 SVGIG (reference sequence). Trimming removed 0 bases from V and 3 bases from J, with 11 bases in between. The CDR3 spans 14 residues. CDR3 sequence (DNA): TGTGCCTGGAGTGTACTTCGGCGGCACACTGAAGCTTTCTTT. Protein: CAWSVLRRHTEAFF.

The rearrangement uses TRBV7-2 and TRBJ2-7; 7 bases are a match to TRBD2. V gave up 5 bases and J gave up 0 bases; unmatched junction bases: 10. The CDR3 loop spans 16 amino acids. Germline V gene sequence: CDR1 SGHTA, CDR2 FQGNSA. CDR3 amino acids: CASSRVERTSSYEQYF. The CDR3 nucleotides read TGTGCCAGCAGCCGTGTCGAGCGGACTAGCTCCTACGAGCAGTACTTC.

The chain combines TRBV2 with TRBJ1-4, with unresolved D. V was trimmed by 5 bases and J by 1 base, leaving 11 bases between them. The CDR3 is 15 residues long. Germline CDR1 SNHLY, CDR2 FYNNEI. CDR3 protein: CASSSSGGTNEKLFF. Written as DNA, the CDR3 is TGTGCCAGCAGTTCCAGCGGCGGAACTAATGAAAAACTGTTTTTT.

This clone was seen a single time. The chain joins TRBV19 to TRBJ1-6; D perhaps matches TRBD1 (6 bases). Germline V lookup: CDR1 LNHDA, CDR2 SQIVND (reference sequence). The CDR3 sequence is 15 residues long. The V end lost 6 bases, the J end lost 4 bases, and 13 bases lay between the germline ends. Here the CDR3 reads CASSVGTNYNSPLHF. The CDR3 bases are TGTGCCAGTAGCGTCGGGACAAATTATAATTCACCCCTCCACTTT.

The CDR3 is CASSPTTASGNTIYF. CDR3 sequence (DNA): TGTGCCAGCTCACCTACGACAGCCTCTGGAAACACCATATATTTT. The V and J genes are TRBV18 and TRBJ1-3, with a possible D match to TRBD1 (5 bases). Trimming removed 3 bases at V and 0 bases at J, with 9 bases between. This CDR3 has 15 amino acids. The germline gives CDR1 KGHSH, CDR2 LQKENI.

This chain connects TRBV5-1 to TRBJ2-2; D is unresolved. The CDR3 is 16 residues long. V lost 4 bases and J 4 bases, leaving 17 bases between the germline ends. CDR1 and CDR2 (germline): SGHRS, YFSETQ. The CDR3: CASSQAAARSTGELFF. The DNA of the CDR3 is TGCGCCAGCAGCCAGGCCGCAGCCCGGTCCACCGGGGAGCTGTTTTTT.

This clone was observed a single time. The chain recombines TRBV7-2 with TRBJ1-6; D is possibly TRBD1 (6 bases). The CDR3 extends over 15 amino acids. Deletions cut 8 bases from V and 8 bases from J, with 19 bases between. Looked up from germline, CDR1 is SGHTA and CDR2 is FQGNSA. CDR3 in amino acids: CASAIPRGRDSPLHF. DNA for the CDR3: TGTGCCAGCGCAATCCCCAGGGGCCGGGATTCACCCCTCCACTTT. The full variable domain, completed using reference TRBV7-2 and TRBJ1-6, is GAGVSQSPSNKVTEKGKDVELRCDPISGHTALYWYRQSLGQGLEFLIYFQGNSAPDKSGLPSDRFSAERTGGSVSTLTIQRTQQEDSAVYLCASAIPRGRDSPLHFGNGTRLTVT.

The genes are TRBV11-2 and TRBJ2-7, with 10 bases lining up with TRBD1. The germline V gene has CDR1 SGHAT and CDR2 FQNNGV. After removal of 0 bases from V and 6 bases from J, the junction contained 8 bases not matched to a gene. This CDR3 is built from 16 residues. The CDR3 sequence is CASSLEGGQGFGEQYF. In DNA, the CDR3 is TGTGCCAGCAGCTTAGAAGGGGGACAGGGGTTCGGCGAGCAGTACTTC.

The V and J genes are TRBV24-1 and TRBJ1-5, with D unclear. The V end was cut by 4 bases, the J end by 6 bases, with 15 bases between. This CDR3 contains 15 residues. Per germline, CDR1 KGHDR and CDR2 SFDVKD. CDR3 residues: CATSDPRVVGQPQHF. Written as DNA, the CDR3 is TGTGCCACCAGTGACCCCCGGGTAGTGGGTCAGCCCCAGCATTTT.

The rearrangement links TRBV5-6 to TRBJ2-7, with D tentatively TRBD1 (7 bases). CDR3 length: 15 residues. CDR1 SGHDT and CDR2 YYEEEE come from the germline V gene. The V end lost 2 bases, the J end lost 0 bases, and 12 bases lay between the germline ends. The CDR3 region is CASSFRGASSYEQYF. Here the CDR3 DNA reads TGTGCCAGCAGCTTCAGGGGGGCAAGCTCCTACGAGCAGTACTTC.

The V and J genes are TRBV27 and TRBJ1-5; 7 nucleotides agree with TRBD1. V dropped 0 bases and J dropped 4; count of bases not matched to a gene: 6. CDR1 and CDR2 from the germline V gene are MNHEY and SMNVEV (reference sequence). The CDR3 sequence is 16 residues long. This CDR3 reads CASSLSLAGGNQPQHF. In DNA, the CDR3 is TGTGCCAGCAGTTTATCGTTGGCAGGGGGTAATCAGCCCCAGCATTTT.

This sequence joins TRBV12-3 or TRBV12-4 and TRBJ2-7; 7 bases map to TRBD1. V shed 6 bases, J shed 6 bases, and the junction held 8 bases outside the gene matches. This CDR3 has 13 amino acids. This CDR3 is CASSTDRLGEQYF. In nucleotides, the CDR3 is TGTGCCAGCAGCACGGACAGGTTAGGCGAGCAGTACTTC.

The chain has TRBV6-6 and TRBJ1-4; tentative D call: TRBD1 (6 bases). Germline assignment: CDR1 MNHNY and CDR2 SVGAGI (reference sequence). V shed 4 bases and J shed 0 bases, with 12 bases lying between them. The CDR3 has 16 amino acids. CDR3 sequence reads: CASSSFTGPTNEKLFF. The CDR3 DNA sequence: TGTGCCAGCAGTTCCTTCACAGGGCCAACTAATGAAAAACTGTTTTTT.

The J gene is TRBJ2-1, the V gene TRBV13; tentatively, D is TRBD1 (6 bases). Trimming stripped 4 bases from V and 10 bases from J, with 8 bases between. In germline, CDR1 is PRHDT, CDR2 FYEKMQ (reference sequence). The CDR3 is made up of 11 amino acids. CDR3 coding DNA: TGTGCCAGCAGCTACGGACAGGAGCAGTTCTTC. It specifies CASSYGQEQFF.

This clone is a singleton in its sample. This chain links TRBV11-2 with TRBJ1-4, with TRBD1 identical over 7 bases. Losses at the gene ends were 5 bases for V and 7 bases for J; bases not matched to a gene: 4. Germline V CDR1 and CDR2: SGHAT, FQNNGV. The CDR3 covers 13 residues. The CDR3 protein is CASSRDSFEKLFF. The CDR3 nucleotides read TGTGCCAGCAGCCGGGACAGTTTTGAAAAACTGTTTTTT.

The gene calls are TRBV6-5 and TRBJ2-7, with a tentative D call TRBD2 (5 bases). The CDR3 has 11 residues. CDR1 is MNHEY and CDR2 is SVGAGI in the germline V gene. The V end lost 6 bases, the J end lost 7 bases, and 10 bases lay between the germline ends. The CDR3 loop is CASSRTGEQYF. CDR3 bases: TGTGCCAGCAGCCGAACGGGGGAGCAGTACTTC.

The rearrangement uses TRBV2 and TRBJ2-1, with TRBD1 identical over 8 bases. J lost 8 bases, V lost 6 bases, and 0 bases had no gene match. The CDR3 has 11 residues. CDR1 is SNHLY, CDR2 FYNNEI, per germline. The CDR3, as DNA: TGTGCCAGCAGGACAGGGGATGAGCAGTTCTTC. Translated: CASRTGDEQFF.

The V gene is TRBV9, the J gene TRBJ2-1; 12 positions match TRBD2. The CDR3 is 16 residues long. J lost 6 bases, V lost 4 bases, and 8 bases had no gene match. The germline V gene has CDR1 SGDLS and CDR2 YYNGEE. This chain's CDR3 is CASSSPTSGSLNEQFF. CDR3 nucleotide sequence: TGTGCCAGCAGCTCACCGACTAGCGGGAGTCTCAATGAGCAGTTCTTC.

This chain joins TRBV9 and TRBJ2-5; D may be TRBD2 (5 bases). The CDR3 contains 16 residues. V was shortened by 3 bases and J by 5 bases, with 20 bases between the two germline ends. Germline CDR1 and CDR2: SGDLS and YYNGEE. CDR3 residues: CASSDDKGGIGETQYF. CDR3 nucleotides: TGTGCCAGCAGCGACGATAAAGGAGGTATTGGGGAGACCCAGTACTTC.

In DNA form, the CDR3 reads TGTGCCAGCAGGAGAGGGCTAGCGGCCCACGAGCAGTACTTC. Protein product: CASRRGLAAHEQYF. The chain couples TRBV2 to TRBJ2-7; 7 nucleotides match TRBD2. The CDR3 covers 14 residues. Germline V lookup: CDR1 SNHLY, CDR2 FYNNEI. V gave up 6 bases and J gave up 5 bases; unmatched junction bases: 10.

The CDR3 nucleotides read TGTGCCAGCAGTCCTCTCGCCGCAGGGGGTCTTGGCTACACCTTC. Protein: CASSPLAAGGLGYTF. The chain links TRBV28 to TRBJ1-2; 7 bases map to TRBD1. Unmatched junction bases numbered 13, after V lost 5 bases and J lost 7 bases. CDR1 is MDHEN, CDR2 SYDVKM, per germline. The CDR3 runs to 15 residues.

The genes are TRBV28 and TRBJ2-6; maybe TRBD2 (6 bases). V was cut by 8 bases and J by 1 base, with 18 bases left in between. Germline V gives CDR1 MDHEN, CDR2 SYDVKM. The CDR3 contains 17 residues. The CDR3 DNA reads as TGTGCCAGCCGAGCCGGGGGTGGGGCGTCTGGGGCCAACGTCCTGACTTTC. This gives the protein CASRAGGGASGANVLTF. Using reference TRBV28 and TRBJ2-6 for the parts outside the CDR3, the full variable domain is DVKVTQSSRYLVKRTGEKVFLECVQDMDHENMFWYRQDPGLGLRLIYFSYDVKMKEKGDIPEGYSVSREKKERFSLILESASTNQTSMYLCASRAGGGASGANVLTFGAGSRLTVL.